Below are 28 T cell receptor beta chains sequenced from a single sample in a study of blood T cells in healthy people across ages. For the second PCR, which ran for about 7 to 12 cycles, a sample-barcoded 5' primer and a J-beta primer mix were used. TCRdb reprocessed the 5' RACE reads with MiXCR, giving one entry per CDR3 protein. Among over 1,300,000 distinct CDR3 sequences listed, around 55% were seen once. The specimen was blood. The receptor source for this set is a man aged 18 to 30 in good health.

In this sample, this clonotype turned up a few times. The J gene is TRBJ2-7, the V gene TRBV29-1; 7 positions match TRBD2. The trim removed 5 bases at V and 2 bases at J, leaving 12 bases unmatched. CDR1 SQVTM and CDR2 ANQGSEA come from the germline V gene. The CDR3 covers 15 residues. Written as DNA, the CDR3 is TGCAGCGTTTCTCCGTGGGAGGGCGTTCCCTACGAGCAGTACTTC. Encoded protein: CSVSPWEGVPYEQYF.

This chain joins TRBV4-3 and TRBJ1-2; a weak D match, TRBD1 (5 bases). CDR1 is LGHNA and CDR2 is YSLEER in the germline V gene. Trimming removed 0 bases from V and 7 bases from J, with 15 bases in between. The CDR3 covers 15 residues. Here the CDR3 DNA reads TGCGCCAGCAGCCAAGAGGGCAGGGTACGCTTTGGCTACACCTTC. Amino acids: CASSQEGRVRFGYTF.

This clonotype was seen once. This chain uses TRBV4-1 with TRBJ1-1; 7 nucleotides align to TRBD1. Germline values: CDR1 MGHRA, CDR2 YSYEKL. This CDR3 comprises 18 residues. The V gene end was trimmed by 2 bases and the J gene end by 5 bases; junction bases not matched to a gene: 17. The CDR3 nucleotides are TGCGCCAGCAGCCAAAAAGGGGGCCGGGCCACTCGGGGTACTGAAGCTTTCTTT. Translating it yields CASSQKGGRATRGTEAFF.

A few counts support this clonotype. The genes are TRBV6-1 and TRBJ1-5; D call uncertain. The CDR3 is 14 residues long. Trimming took 1 base from V and 7 from J, leaving 11 bases between them. Germline CDR1 MNHNS, CDR2 SASEGT. DNA for the CDR3: TGTGCCAGCAGTGAAGGGAAGGCTGGCCAGCCCCAGCATTTT. It codes for CASSEGKAGQPQHF.

The V call is TRBV30, the J call TRBJ2-1; D gene unclear. Trimming took off 8 bases at V and 1 base at J, with 9 bases between the two ends. The germline CDR1 and CDR2 sequences are GTSNPN and SVGIG (reference sequence). This CDR3 contains 12 residues. The CDR3 DNA reads as TGTGCCCATACCCCTTCCTACAATGAGCAGTTCTTC. It is translated as CAHTPSYNEQFF.

This chain links TRBV12-3 or TRBV12-4 with TRBJ1-2; 7 bases are shared with TRBD1. The CDR3 spans 16 residues. With V trimmed by 7 bases and J by 1 base, 12 bases remained unmatched. The CDR3 reads CASIGLVDRDNYGYTF. As DNA, the CDR3 is TGTGCCAGCATAGGTCTGGTCGACAGGGATAACTATGGCTACACCTTC.

This clonotype was counted a single time. The chain employs TRBV5-1 and TRBJ2-1; D unclear. CDR1 and CDR2 from the germline V gene are SGHRS and YFSETQ. This CDR3 has 15 amino acids. The ends were cut back, 4 bases at V and 5 bases at J, with 16 bases in the middle. CDR3 coding DNA: TGCGCCAGCAGCCAGAAGAGTGGACCCGACAATGAGCAGTTCTTC. This encodes CASSQKSGPDNEQFF.

This sequence joins TRBV5-1 and TRBJ2-5; tentative D call: TRBD1 (5 bases). CDR1 is SGHRS, CDR2 YFSETQ, per germline. This CDR3 is 16 amino acids long. Trimming removed 4 bases from V and 4 bases from J, with 20 bases in between. In nucleotides, the CDR3 is TGCGCCAGCAGCCCCACAGGCTTTCCAACGGGAGAGACCCAGTACTTC. This translates into CASSPTGFPTGETQYF.

This rearrangement joins TRBV5-6 to TRBJ2-7; TRBD2 might be the D (6 bases). Germline V gives CDR1 SGHDT, CDR2 YYEEEE. Trimming removed 3 bases from V and 6 bases from J, with 19 bases in between. This CDR3 contains 15 residues. The CDR3 reads CASSYYGTGVREQYF. CDR3 DNA sequence: TGTGCCAGCAGCTACTACGGGACTGGGGTACGCGAGCAGTACTTC.

This chain uses TRBV5-1 with TRBJ2-3; D unclear. The germline V gene has CDR1 SGHRS and CDR2 YFSETQ. The CDR3 runs 13 residues. With 1 base removed from V and 6 bases from J, the gap between germline ends came to 9 bases. The CDR3 coding sequence is TGCGCCAGCAGCTTGCCAATCCCGGATACGCAGTATTTT. This translates into CASSLPIPDTQYF.

The chain employs TRBV20-1 and TRBJ2-1, with unresolved D. Trimming pared 1 base from V and 7 bases from J, leaving 17 bases between. Germline CDR1 reads DFQATT; CDR2 reads SNEGSKA (reference sequence). The CDR3 has 15 amino acids. CDR3 residues: CSARAPAAEGNEQFF. Here the CDR3 DNA reads TGCAGTGCTAGAGCCCCGGCGGCTGAAGGGAATGAGCAGTTCTTC.

This sequence joins TRBV12-3 or TRBV12-4 and TRBJ1-2; TRBD1 might be the D (5 bases). Deletions cut 5 bases from V and 2 bases from J, with 15 bases between. The CDR3 length is 15 residues. The CDR3: CASSRDGTINYGYTF. The CDR3 DNA reads TGTGCCAGCAGTCGGGACGGAACCATAAACTATGGCTACACCTTC.

The V and J genes are TRBV18 and TRBJ2-7; no reliable D call. The CDR3 extends over 13 amino acids. With 1 base removed from V and 4 bases from J, the gap between germline ends came to 8 bases. CDR1 is KGHSH, CDR2 LQKENI, per germline. CDR3 region: CASSPQSAYEQYF. DNA of the CDR3: TGTGCCAGCTCACCACAATCGGCGTACGAGCAGTACTTC. The whole variable domain, filled in from reference TRBV18 and TRBJ2-7, reads NAGVMQNPRHLVRRRGQEARLRCSPMKGHSHVYWYRQLPEEGLKFMVYLQKENIIDESGMPKERFSAEFPKEGPSILRIQQVVRGDSAAYFCASSPQSAYEQYFGPGTRLTVT.

The chain recombines TRBV5-1 with TRBJ2-6; D gene ambiguous. This CDR3 has 17 amino acids. Germline assignment: CDR1 SGHRS and CDR2 YFSETQ. With 0 bases removed from V and 0 bases from J, the gap between germline ends came to 10 bases. The CDR3 coding sequence is TGCGCCAGCAGCTTGGGGATACGTCGCTCTGGGGCCAACGTCCTGACTTTC. It encodes CASSLGIRRSGANVLTF.

On this clonotype: The junction does not match germline at one end; this may be a read error. V and J are TRBV14 and TRBJ1-2; TRBD1 matches at 7 bases. Germline CDR1 is SGHDN and CDR2 is FVKESK. This CDR3 region has 13 residues. The CDR3 DNA follows: TGTACCAGCAGCCCGGGACAGCCCTATGGCTACACCTTC. This translates into CTSSPGQPYGYTF.

The chain uses TRBV7-2 and TRBJ2-1; 13 positions agree with TRBD2. CDR3 length: 16 residues. Germline values: CDR1 SGHTA, CDR2 FQGNSA. The junction had 7 bases not matched to a gene; V was cut back by 2 bases and J by 9 bases. This CDR3 is CASSLSGLAGAGEQFF. CDR3 coding DNA: TGTGCCAGCAGCTTATCCGGACTAGCGGGAGCCGGTGAGCAGTTCTTC.

The chain joins TRBV5-5 to TRBJ2-4; 9 bases map to TRBD2. Germline values: CDR1 SGHKS, CDR2 YYEKEE (reference sequence). Unmatched junction bases numbered 3, after V lost 3 bases and J lost 2 bases. The CDR3 is 15 residues long. The CDR3 loop reads CASSSAGGTKNIQYF. In nucleotides, the CDR3 is TGTGCCAGCAGCTCGGCGGGAGGGACCAAAAACATTCAGTACTTC.

This clonotype was recorded a few times. The chain uses TRBV7-9 and TRBJ1-2; 8 bases agree with TRBD1. The V and J ends lost 5 bases and 2 bases, in that order; junction bases with no gene match: 10. Germline CDR1 and CDR2: SEHNR and FQNEAQ (reference sequence). The CDR3 runs to 16 residues. Here the CDR3 reads CASSHDLDRVNYGYTF. DNA for the CDR3: TGTGCCAGCAGCCACGATCTGGACAGGGTCAACTATGGCTACACCTTC. The whole variable domain, filled in from reference TRBV7-9 and TRBJ1-2, reads DTGVSQNPRHKITKRGQNVTFRCDPISEHNRLYWYRQTLGQGPEFLTYFQNEAQLEKSRLLSDRFSAERPKGSFSTLEIQRTEQGDSAMYLCASSHDLDRVNYGYTFGSGTRLTVV.

The chain is built from TRBV20-1 and TRBJ2-1; TRBD1 agrees at 10 bases. Germline V lookup: CDR1 DFQATT, CDR2 SNEGSKA (reference sequence). The CDR3 has 13 residues. V trimming: 7 bases; J trimming: 5 bases; junction bases outside the gene matches: 5. The CDR3 here is CSGRQGADNEQFF. The CDR3 bases are TGCAGTGGCCGACAGGGGGCGGACAATGAGCAGTTCTTC.

This clonotype showed up just a few times. The chain joins TRBV27 to TRBJ2-6, with D maybe TRBD1 (6 bases). Per the germline V gene, CDR1 is MNHEY and CDR2 is SMNVEV (reference sequence). V lost 5 bases and J 4 bases, leaving 15 bases between the germline ends. The CDR3 runs to 16 residues. The CDR3 nucleotides read TGTGCCAGCAGTCCCCACAGGGTCCCCGGGGCCAACGTCCTGACTTTC. Translating gives CASSPHRVPGANVLTF.

The table lists this clonotype with a few counts. The chain employs TRBV4-1 and TRBJ2-3; TRBD2 matches 8 bases. Germline values: CDR1 MGHRA, CDR2 YSYEKL. V lost 7 bases and J lost 3; bases outside the gene matches: 9. This CDR3 is 15 amino acids long. The chain's CDR3 is CASTRGGWRTDTQYF. CDR3 nucleotide sequence: TGCGCCAGCACACGGGGGGGGTGGAGGACAGATACGCAGTATTTT.

The genes are TRBV6-1 and TRBJ2-5; D is possibly TRBD2 (6 bases). V was trimmed by 2 bases and J by 12 bases, leaving 16 bases between them. CDR1 and CDR2 from the germline V gene are MNHNS and SASEGT. This CDR3 has 13 amino acids. The DNA of the CDR3 is TGTGCCAGCAGTGAACTGGGATCTTGGAGGGAGTACTTC. This codes for CASSELGSWREYF.

The V gene is TRBV4-3, the J gene TRBJ2-1; 7 bases line up with TRBD2. The trim removed 4 bases at V and 4 bases at J, leaving 13 bases unmatched. This CDR3 region has 17 residues. The germline V gene has CDR1 LGHNA and CDR2 YSLEER. The chain's CDR3 is CASSPVLLVAGYNEQFF. As DNA, the CDR3 is TGCGCCAGCAGCCCAGTCTTATTGGTAGCGGGTTACAATGAGCAGTTCTTC.

The chain links TRBV7-2 to TRBJ2-3; TRBD2 agrees at 11 bases. The CDR3 length is 17 residues. Trimming took 0 bases from V and 2 from J; bases not matched to a gene: 4. CDR1 and CDR2 (germline): SGHTA, FQGNSA. The CDR3 nucleotides are TGTGCCAGCAGCTTAGCATATAGCGGGGGGGCCACAGATACGCAGTATTTT. Translated: CASSLAYSGGATDTQYF.

The chain couples TRBV6-1 to TRBJ1-2, with D maybe TRBD1 (6 bases). The CDR3 loop spans 12 amino acids. CDR1 and CDR2 from the germline V gene are MNHNS and SASEGT. Trimming removed 9 bases at V and 6 bases at J, with 14 bases between. The CDR3 is CARRGGADGYTF. The DNA for the CDR3 is TGTGCCAGGAGGGGGGGCGCTGATGGCTACACCTTC.

This rearrangement joins TRBV4-3 to TRBJ2-4; D is perhaps TRBD1 (6 bases). The closer fit of TRBJ2-7 to the DNA end suggests the J call may be wrong. This CDR3 contains 14 residues. Looked up from germline, CDR1 is LGHNA and CDR2 is YSLEER. The CDR3 DNA reads as TGCGCCAGCAGCCAAGTTCAGGGGTCCACCGAGCAGTACTTC. It yields the protein CASSQVQGSTEQYF.

In the case of this clonotype: A read error may account for a junction end that differs from germline. This rearrangement joins TRBV10-3 to TRBJ2-5; D perhaps matches TRBD2 (6 bases). Germline V lookup: CDR1 ENHRY, CDR2 SYGVKD. This CDR3 is 13 amino acids long. CDR3 nucleotides: TGCGCCATCGGCGGAGGGTCGGGGGAGACCCAGTACTTC. As protein: CAIGGGSGETQYF.

This chain joins TRBV9 and TRBJ1-2, with D possibly being TRBD1 (5 bases). The CDR3 runs to 15 residues. Germline V gives CDR1 SGDLS, CDR2 YYNGEE. Deletions cut 1 base from V and 4 bases from J, with 14 bases between. DNA of the CDR3: TGTGCCAGCAGCGTATCCCCAGGGACGGGCTATGGCTACACCTTC. The encoded protein is CASSVSPGTGYGYTF.